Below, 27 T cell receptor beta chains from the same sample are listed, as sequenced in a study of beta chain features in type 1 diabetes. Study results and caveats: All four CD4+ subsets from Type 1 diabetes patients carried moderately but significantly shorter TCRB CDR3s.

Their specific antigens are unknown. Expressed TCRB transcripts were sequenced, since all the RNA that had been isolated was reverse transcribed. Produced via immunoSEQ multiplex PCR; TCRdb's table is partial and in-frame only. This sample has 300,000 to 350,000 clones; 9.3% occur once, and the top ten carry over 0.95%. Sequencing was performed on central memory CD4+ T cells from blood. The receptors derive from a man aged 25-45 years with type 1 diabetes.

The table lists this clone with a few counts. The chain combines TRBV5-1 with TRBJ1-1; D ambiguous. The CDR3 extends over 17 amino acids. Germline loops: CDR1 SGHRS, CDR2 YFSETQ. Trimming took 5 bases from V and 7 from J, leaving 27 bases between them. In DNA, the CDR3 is TGCGCCAGCAGTGATACACTCCTCTCGGACCGCAGGATTGAAGCTTTCTTT. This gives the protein CASSDTLLSDRRIEAFF.

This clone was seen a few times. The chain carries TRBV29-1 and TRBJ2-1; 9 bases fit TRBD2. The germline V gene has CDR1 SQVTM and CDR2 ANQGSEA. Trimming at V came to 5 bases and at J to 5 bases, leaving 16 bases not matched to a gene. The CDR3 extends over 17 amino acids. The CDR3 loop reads CSVMVRGGLGFDNEQFF. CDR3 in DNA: TGCAGCGTTATGGTGCGGGGGGGCCTGGGGTTCGACAATGAGCAGTTCTTC.

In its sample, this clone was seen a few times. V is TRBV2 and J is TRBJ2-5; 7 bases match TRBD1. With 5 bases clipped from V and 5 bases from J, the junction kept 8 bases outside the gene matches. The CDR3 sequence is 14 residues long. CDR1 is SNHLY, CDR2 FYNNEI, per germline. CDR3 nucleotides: TGTGCCAGCAGTCCGGACAGGTGGGACGAGACCCAGTACTTC. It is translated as CASSPDRWDETQYF.

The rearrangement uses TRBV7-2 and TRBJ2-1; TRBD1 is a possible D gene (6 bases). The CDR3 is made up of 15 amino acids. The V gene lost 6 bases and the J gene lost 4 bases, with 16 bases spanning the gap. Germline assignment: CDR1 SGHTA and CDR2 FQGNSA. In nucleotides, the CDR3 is TGTGCCAGCAGGTTCGGCAGGGGTGGATACAATGAGCAGTTCTTC. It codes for CASRFGRGGYNEQFF.

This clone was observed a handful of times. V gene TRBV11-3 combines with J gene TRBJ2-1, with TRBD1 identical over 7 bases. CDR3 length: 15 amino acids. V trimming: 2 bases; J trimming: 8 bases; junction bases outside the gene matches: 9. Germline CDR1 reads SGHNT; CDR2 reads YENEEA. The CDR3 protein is CASSLRETGIDEQFF. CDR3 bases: TGTGCCAGCAGCTTAAGGGAGACAGGGATCGATGAGCAGTTCTTC.

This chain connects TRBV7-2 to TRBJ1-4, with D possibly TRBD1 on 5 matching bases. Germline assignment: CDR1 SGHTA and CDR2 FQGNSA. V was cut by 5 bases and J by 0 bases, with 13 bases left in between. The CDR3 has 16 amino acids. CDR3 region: CASSPRGTATNEKLFF. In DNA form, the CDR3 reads TGTGCCAGCAGCCCCCGCGGGACGGCAACTAATGAAAAACTGTTTTTT.

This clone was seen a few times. The CDR3 DNA reads TGTGCCAGCAGTTCAACGCGGTCTCCCTACGAGCAGTACTTC. Its translation is CASSSTRSPYEQYF. The J gene is TRBJ2-7, the V gene TRBV27; D not resolved. Germline loops: CDR1 MNHEY, CDR2 SMNVEV (reference sequence). The CDR3 sequence is 14 residues long. V was cut by 4 bases and J by 2 bases, with 12 bases left in between.

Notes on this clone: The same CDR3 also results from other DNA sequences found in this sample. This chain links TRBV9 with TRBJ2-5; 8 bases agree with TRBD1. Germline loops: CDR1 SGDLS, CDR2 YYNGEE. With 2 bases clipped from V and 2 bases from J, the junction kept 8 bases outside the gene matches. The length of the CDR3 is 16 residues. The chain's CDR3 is CASSVIDRGGQETQYF. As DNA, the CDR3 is TGTGCCAGCAGCGTTATCGACAGGGGCGGACAAGAGACCCAGTACTTC.

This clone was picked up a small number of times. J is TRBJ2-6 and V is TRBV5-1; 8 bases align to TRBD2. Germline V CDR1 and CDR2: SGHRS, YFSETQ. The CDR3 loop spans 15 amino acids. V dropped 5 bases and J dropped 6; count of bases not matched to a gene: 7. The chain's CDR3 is CASRPAGDPANVLTF. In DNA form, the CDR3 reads TGCGCCAGCAGACCAGCGGGGGATCCGGCCAACGTCCTGACTTTC.

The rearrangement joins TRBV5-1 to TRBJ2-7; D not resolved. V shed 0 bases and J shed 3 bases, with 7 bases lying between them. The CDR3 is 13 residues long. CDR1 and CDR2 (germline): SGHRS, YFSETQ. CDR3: CASSLAWGYEQYF. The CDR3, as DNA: TGCGCCAGCAGCTTGGCCTGGGGCTACGAGCAGTACTTC.

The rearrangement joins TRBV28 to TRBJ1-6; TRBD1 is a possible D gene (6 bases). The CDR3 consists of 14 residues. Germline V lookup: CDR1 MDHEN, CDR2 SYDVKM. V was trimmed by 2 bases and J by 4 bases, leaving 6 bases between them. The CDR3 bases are TGTGCCAGCAGTTTACAGGGGTATAATTCACCCCTCCACTTT. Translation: CASSLQGYNSPLHF.

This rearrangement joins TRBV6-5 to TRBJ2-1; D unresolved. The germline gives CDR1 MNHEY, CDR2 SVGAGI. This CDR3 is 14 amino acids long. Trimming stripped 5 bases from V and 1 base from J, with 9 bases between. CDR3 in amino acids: CASSDAPSYNEQFF. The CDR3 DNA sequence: TGTGCCAGCAGTGACGCGCCGTCCTACAATGAGCAGTTCTTC.

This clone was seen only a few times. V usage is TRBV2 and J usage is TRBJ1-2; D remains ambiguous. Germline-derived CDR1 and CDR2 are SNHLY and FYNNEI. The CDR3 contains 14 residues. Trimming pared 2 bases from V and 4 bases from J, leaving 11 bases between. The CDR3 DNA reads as TGTGCCAGCAGTGAATTTGGCATTATCTATGGCTACACCTTC. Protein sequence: CASSEFGIIYGYTF.

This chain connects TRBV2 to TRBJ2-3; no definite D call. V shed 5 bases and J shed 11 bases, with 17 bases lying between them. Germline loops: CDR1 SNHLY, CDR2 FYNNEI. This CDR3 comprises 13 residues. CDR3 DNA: TGTGCCAGCAGTTCCTTTGTTGGCCTGGGGCAGTATTTT. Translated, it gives CASSSFVGLGQYF.

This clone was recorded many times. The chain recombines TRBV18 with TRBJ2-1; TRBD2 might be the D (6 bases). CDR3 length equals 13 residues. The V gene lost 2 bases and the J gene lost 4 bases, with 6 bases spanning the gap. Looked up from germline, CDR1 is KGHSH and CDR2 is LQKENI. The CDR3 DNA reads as TGTGCCAGCTCACCAGGAGGGTACAATGAGCAGTTCTTC. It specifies CASSPGGYNEQFF.

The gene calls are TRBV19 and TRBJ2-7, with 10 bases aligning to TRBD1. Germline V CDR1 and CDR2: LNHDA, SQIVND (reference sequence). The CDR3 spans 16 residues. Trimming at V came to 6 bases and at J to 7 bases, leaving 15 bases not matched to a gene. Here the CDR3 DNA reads TGTGCCAGTAGGAGCCCCCGGACAGGGGGGCGTGGGGAGCAGTACTTC. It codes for CASRSPRTGGRGEQYF.

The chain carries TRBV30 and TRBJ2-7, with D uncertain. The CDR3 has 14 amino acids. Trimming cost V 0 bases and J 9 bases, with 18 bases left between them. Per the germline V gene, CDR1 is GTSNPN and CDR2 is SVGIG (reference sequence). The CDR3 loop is CAWSVASPVDGQYF. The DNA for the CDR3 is TGTGCCTGGAGTGTAGCCTCCCCAGTAGACGGGCAGTACTTC.

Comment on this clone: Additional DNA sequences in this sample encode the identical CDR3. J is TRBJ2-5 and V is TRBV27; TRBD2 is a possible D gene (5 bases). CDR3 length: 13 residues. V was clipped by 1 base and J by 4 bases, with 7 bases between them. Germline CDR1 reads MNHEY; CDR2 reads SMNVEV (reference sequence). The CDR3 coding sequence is TGTGCCAGCAGTTTATACGGAGGAGAGACCCAGTACTTC. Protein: CASSLYGGETQYF.

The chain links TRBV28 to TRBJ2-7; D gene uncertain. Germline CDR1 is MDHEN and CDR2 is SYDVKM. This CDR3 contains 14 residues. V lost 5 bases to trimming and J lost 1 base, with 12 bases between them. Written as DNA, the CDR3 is TGTGCCAGCAGTCCAATCGACAAGTCCTACGAGCAGTACTTC. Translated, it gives CASSPIDKSYEQYF. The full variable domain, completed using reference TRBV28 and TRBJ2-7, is DVKVTQSSRYLVKRTGEKVFLECVQDMDHENMFWYRQDPGLGLRLIYFSYDVKMKEKGDIPEGYSVSREKKERFSLILESASTNQTSMYLCASSPIDKSYEQYFGPGTRLTVT.

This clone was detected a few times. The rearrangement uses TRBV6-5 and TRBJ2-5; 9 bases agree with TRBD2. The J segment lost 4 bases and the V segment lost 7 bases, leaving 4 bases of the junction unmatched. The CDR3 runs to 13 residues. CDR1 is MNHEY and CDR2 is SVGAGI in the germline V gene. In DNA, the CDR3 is TGTGCCAGCACCCCGACTAGCGGAGAGACCCAGTACTTC. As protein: CASTPTSGETQYF.

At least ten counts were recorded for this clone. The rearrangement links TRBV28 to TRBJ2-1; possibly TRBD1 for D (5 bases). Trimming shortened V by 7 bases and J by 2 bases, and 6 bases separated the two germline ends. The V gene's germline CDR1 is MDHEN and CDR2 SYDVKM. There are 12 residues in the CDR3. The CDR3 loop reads CASKGTYNEQFF. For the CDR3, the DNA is TGTGCCAGCAAGGGGACCTACAATGAGCAGTTCTTC. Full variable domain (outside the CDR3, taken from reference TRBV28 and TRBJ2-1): DVKVTQSSRYLVKRTGEKVFLECVQDMDHENMFWYRQDPGLGLRLIYFSYDVKMKEKGDIPEGYSVSREKKERFSLILESASTNQTSMYLCASKGTYNEQFFGPGTRLTVL.

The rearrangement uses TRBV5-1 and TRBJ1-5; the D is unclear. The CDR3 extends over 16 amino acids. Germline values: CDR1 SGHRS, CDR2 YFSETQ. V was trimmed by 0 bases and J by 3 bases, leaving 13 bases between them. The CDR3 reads CASSLGVDGNNQPQHF. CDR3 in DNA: TGCGCCAGCAGCTTGGGGGTAGATGGAAACAATCAGCCCCAGCATTTT. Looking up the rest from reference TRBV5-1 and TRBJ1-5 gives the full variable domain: KAGVTQTPRYLIKTRGQQVTLSCSPISGHRSVSWYQQTPGQGLQFLFEYFSETQRNKGNFPGRFSGRQFSNSRSEMNVSTLELGDSALYLCASSLGVDGNNQPQHFGDGTRLSIL.

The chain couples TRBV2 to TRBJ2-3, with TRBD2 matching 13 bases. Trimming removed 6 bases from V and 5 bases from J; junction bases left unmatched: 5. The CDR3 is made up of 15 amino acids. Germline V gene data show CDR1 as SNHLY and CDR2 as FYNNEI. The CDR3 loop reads CASSEGLAGIDTQYF. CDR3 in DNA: TGTGCCAGCAGCGAGGGACTAGCGGGGATAGATACGCAGTATTTT.

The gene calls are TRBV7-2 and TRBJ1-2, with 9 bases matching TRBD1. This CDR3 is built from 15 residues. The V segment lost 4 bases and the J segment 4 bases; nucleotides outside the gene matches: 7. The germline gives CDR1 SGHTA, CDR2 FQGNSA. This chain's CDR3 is CASSSGQGPLYGYTF. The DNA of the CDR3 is TGTGCCAGCAGCTCCGGACAGGGGCCCCTCTATGGCTACACCTTC.

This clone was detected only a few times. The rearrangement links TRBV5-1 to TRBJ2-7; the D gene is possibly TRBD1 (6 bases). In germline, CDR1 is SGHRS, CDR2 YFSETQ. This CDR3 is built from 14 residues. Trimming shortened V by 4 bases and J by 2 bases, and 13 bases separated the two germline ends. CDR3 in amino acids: CASSTTGTTYEQYF. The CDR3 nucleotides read TGCGCCAGCAGCACCACCGGGACAACCTACGAGCAGTACTTC.

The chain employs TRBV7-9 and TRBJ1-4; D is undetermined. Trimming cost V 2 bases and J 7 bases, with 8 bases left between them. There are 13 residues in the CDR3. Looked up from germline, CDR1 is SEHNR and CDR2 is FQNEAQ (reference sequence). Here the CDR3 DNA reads TGTGCCAGCAGCTTAACCACCGGTGAAAAACTGTTTTTT. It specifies CASSLTTGEKLFF.

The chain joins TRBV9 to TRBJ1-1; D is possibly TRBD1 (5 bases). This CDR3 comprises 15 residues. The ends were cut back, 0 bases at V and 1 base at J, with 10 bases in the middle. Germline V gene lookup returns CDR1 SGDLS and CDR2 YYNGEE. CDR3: CASSVGWGKNTEAFF. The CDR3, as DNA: TGTGCCAGCAGCGTAGGTTGGGGGAAGAACACTGAAGCTTTCTTT.